These 24 T cell receptor beta chains came from one sample sequenced in a study of blood T cell repertoires in COVID-19. Clones were sequenced by immunoSEQ multiplex PCR, and TCRdb holds only the in-frame ones, with some missing. The table shows about 120,000 clones, with roughly four fifths occurring only once. Sequenced input: peripheral blood. The source of these receptors is a man aged 50-60 years with acute or convalescent COVID-19.

V gene TRBV7-9 combines with J gene TRBJ1-1; maybe TRBD1 (5 bases). The CDR3 consists of 17 residues. From germline, CDR1 is SEHNR and CDR2 FQNEAQ (reference sequence). The ends were cut back, 4 bases at V and 5 bases at J, with 23 bases in the middle. CDR3 residues: CASSSSSGTLPRTEAFF. Written as DNA, the CDR3 is TGTGCCAGCAGCTCCTCGAGCGGGACGCTTCCTCGTACTGAAGCTTTCTTT.

The V call is TRBV6-1, the J call TRBJ2-7; 7 bases match TRBD1. The trim removed 0 bases at V and 0 bases at J, leaving 5 bases unmatched. This CDR3 contains 16 residues. Germline V gives CDR1 MNHNS, CDR2 SASEGT. This CDR3 is CASSEAKGQFSYEQYF. Written as DNA, the CDR3 is TGTGCCAGCAGTGAAGCAAAGGGACAGTTCTCCTACGAGCAGTACTTC.

This sequence joins TRBV7-9 and TRBJ2-1; the match to TRBD2 covers 7 bases. Germline trimming cut 2 bases from V and 11 bases from J; bases unmatched to any gene: 6. Germline V gene sequence: CDR1 SEHNR, CDR2 FQNEAQ (reference sequence). The CDR3 is made up of 13 amino acids. The CDR3 loop is CASSLSTSAKQFF. The CDR3 region has the DNA TGTGCCAGCAGCTTATCTACTAGCGCGAAGCAGTTCTTC.

V is TRBV7-9 and J is TRBJ2-1; TRBD2 matches at 8 bases. The trim removed 5 bases at V and 2 bases at J, leaving 11 bases unmatched. The CDR3 loop spans 17 amino acids. Germline V gene data show CDR1 as SEHNR and CDR2 as FQNEAQ (reference sequence). The CDR3 bases are TGTGCCAGCAGCCCCACCCCTCTGGGACTAGCCTACAATGAGCAGTTCTTC. Translating gives CASSPTPLGLAYNEQFF.

This chain connects TRBV10-1 to TRBJ2-7; 10 bases are a match to TRBD1. The CDR3 is made up of 14 amino acids. Trimming took 8 bases from V and 2 from J; bases not matched to a gene: 6. CDR1 is WNHNN and CDR2 is SYGVQD in the germline V gene (reference sequence). This CDR3 reads CASGTGTGAYEQYF. The CDR3 bases are TGCGCCAGCGGAACCGGGACAGGGGCCTACGAGCAGTACTTC.

V gene TRBV5-1 combines with J gene TRBJ2-5; D is possibly TRBD1 (6 bases). Trimming pared 0 bases from V and 1 base from J, leaving 7 bases between. Germline CDR1 reads SGHRS; CDR2 reads YFSETQ. CDR3 length: 14 amino acids. The CDR3 here is CASSLGQAQETQYF. The CDR3 DNA reads as TGCGCCAGCAGCTTGGGACAGGCCCAAGAGACCCAGTACTTC. Full variable domain (outside the CDR3, taken from reference TRBV5-1 and TRBJ2-5): KAGVTQTPRYLIKTRGQQVTLSCSPISGHRSVSWYQQTPGQGLQFLFEYFSETQRNKGNFPGRFSGRQFSNSRSEMNVSTLELGDSALYLCASSLGQAQETQYFGPGTRLLVL.

V gene TRBV3-1 (or the pseudogene TRBV3-2) combines with J gene TRBJ1-6; 7 nucleotides align to TRBD1. CDR3 length: 13 residues. CDR1 is LGHDT, CDR2 YNNKEL, per germline (reference sequence). The ends lost 5 bases at V and 7 bases at J; junction bases unmatched: 2. The CDR3 spells CASSSTGNSPLHF. CDR3 nucleotides: TGTGCCAGCAGCTCGACAGGGAATTCACCCCTCCACTTT.

This clone was seen once. This chain joins TRBV6-5 and TRBJ2-4, with 12 bases identical to TRBD2. CDR3 length equals 14 residues. V was pared by 5 bases and J by 6 bases, with 2 bases of the junction left unmatched. Per the germline V gene, CDR1 is MNHEY and CDR2 is SVGAGI. CDR3 region: CASSPSGRGNIQYF. In nucleotides, the CDR3 is TGTGCCAGCAGTCCTAGCGGGAGGGGAAACATTCAGTACTTC.

The CDR3 DNA reads TGTGCCAGCAGAGGACAGGGGGGAGGGACTGAAGCTTTCTTT. Its translation: CASRGQGGGTEAFF. The chain employs TRBV6-6 and TRBJ1-1, with 10 nucleotides matching TRBD1. This CDR3 is 14 amino acids long. The germline CDR1 and CDR2 sequences are MNHNY and SVGAGI (reference sequence). Germline trimming cut 6 bases from V and 5 bases from J; bases unmatched to any gene: 6.

V and J are TRBV15 and TRBJ2-7, with 11 bases identical to TRBD2. Germline V gene sequence: CDR1 LNHNV, CDR2 YYDKDF (reference sequence). Unmatched junction bases numbered 11, after V lost 1 base and J lost 6 bases. This CDR3 has 17 amino acids. The CDR3 spells CATSRALLLAGDSEQYF. CDR3 nucleotides: TGTGCCACCAGCAGAGCCCTTCTACTAGCGGGAGATTCCGAGCAGTACTTC. Filled out from reference TRBV15 and TRBJ2-7, the complete variable domain reads DAMVIQNPRYQVTQFGKPVTLSCSQTLNHNVMYWYQQKSSQAPKLLFHYYDKDFNNEADTPDNFQSRRPNTSFCFLDIRSPGLGDTAMYLCATSRALLLAGDSEQYFGPGTRLTVT.

The CDR3 DNA follows: TGTGCCTGGAGTGAGACAGGGGAAGTGTGTAGCGAGCAGTACTTC. Its translation is CAWSETGEVCSEQYF. The chain uses TRBV30 and TRBJ2-7, with 8 bases fitting TRBD1. The CDR3 sequence is 15 residues long. Germline lookup yields CDR1 GTSNPN and CDR2 SVGIG (reference sequence). V lost 1 base to trimming and J lost 6 bases; unmatched junction nucleotides: 11.

The rearrangement links TRBV27 to TRBJ2-5, with D possibly being TRBD1 (5 bases). The germline gives CDR1 MNHEY, CDR2 SMNVEV (reference sequence). This CDR3 region has 14 residues. Trimming left V 4 bases short and J 5 bases short, with 14 bases between. CDR3 sequence (DNA): TGTGCCAGCAGTTCCTGGAAGGGGCAGGAGACCCAGTACTTC. This gives the protein CASSSWKGQETQYF.

CDR3 sequence: CASSWAENTEAFF. CDR3 nucleotides: TGTGCCAGCAGTTGGGCAGAAAACACTGAAGCTTTCTTT. The chain recombines TRBV27 with TRBJ1-1; D uncertain. This CDR3 is 13 amino acids long. V shed 4 bases and J shed 2 bases, with 8 bases lying between them. CDR1 MNHEY and CDR2 SMNVEV come from the germline V gene (reference sequence).

This clone was counted between two and nine times. A read error may produce the germline difference seen at one junction end. The V and J genes are TRBV7-7 and TRBJ2-7, with D maybe TRBD1 (6 bases). The CDR3 is 16 amino acids. The germline gives CDR1 SSHAT, CDR2 FNYEAQ (reference sequence). CDR3 in DNA: TGTGCTAGCAGCCTTGGACCCGGGCCACAGGGTAGCGAGCAGTACTTC. This gives the protein CASSLGPGPQGSEQYF. Drawing the rest from reference TRBV7-7 and TRBJ2-7, the complete variable domain is GAGVSQSPRYKVTKRGQDVTLRCDPISSHATLYWYQQALGQGPEFLTYFNYEAQPDKSGLPSDRFSAERPEGSISTLTIQRTEQRDSAMYRCASSLGPGPQGSEQYFGPGTRLTVT.

The chain is built from TRBV3-1 (or the pseudogene TRBV3-2) and TRBJ2-3, with unresolved D. The CDR3 has 13 residues. V lost 4 bases, J lost 6 bases, and 11 bases lay in between. Germline assignment: CDR1 LGHDT and CDR2 YNNKEL (reference sequence). The CDR3 sequence: CASSLRGRDTQYF. Written as DNA, the CDR3 is TGTGCCAGCAGCCTCAGAGGAAGGGATACGCAGTATTTT.

This sequence joins TRBV7-8 and TRBJ1-3; 7 bases agree with TRBD1. Trimming cost V 4 bases and J 0 bases; bases outside gene matches: 3. There are 15 residues in the CDR3. From germline, CDR1 is SGHVS and CDR2 FQNEAQ. The CDR3 nucleotides read TGTGCCAGCAGCTCACAGGGGTTCTCTGGAAACACCATATATTTT. Translation: CASSSQGFSGNTIYF.

This sequence joins TRBV27 and TRBJ1-6, with no clear D. The germline V gene has CDR1 MNHEY and CDR2 SMNVEV (reference sequence). This CDR3 spans 13 amino acids. V lost 2 bases and J 7 bases, leaving 6 bases between the germline ends. The CDR3 coding sequence is TGTGCCAGCAGTTTAGGGCCGAATTCACCCCTCCACTTT. Translation: CASSLGPNSPLHF.

Written as DNA, the CDR3 is TGTGCCAGCAGCCGAGCTAGAGAGACGGAGCAGTACTTC. It is translated as CASSRARETEQYF. The chain combines TRBV7-3 with TRBJ2-7; the D is unclear. V was trimmed by 5 bases and J by 7 bases, leaving 15 bases between them. Germline V gives CDR1 SGHTA, CDR2 FQGTGA. The CDR3 length is 13 residues.

The sample holds one count of this clone. The CDR3 nucleotides read TGTGCCAGCAGTTTGAACAGGGGGGGGACCCAGTACTTC. Its protein product is CASSLNRGGTQYF. V gene TRBV12-3 or TRBV12-4 combines with J gene TRBJ2-5, with D perhaps TRBD1 (8 bases). This CDR3 region has 13 residues. V was shortened by 3 bases and J by 7 bases, with 12 bases between the two germline ends.

The CDR3 protein is CASSWTGYGAQYF. The DNA for the CDR3 is TGTGCCAGCAGCTGGACAGGGTATGGGGCGCAGTATTTT. The rearrangement uses TRBV7-8 and TRBJ2-3, with TRBD1 matching over 8 bases. The V and J ends lost 4 bases and 10 bases, in that order; junction bases with no gene match: 7. CDR1 is SGHVS and CDR2 is FQNEAQ in the germline V gene. CDR3 length equals 13 residues.

The genes are TRBV19 and TRBJ1-6; 9 bases match TRBD1. Germline CDR1 reads LNHDA; CDR2 reads SQIVND (reference sequence). The CDR3 has 15 amino acids. Trimming took 6 bases from V and 10 from J; bases not matched to a gene: 10. The CDR3: CASSSQGAEGSPLHF. Here the CDR3 DNA reads TGTGCCAGTAGCTCACAGGGGGCTGAAGGATCACCCCTCCACTTT.

This sequence joins TRBV2 and TRBJ1-6; the match to TRBD1 covers 9 bases. V lost 6 bases and J lost 10; bases outside the gene matches: 4. The CDR3 contains 13 residues. Germline CDR1 reads SNHLY; CDR2 reads FYNNEI. Here the CDR3 reads CASSGQGSSPLHF. The CDR3 coding sequence is TGTGCCAGCAGCGGACAGGGGTCCTCACCCCTCCACTTT.

J is TRBJ2-7 and V is TRBV5-4; no reliable D call. V lost 4 bases and J 5 bases, leaving 7 bases between the germline ends. The CDR3 sequence is 11 residues long. Germline values: CDR1 SGHNT, CDR2 YYREEE (reference sequence). The CDR3 coding sequence is TGTGCCAGCAGCAGGAGTGACGAGCAGTACTTC. Translation gives CASSRSDEQYF. The full variable domain, its missing parts supplied by reference TRBV5-4 and TRBJ2-7, is ETGVTQSPTHLIKTRGQQVTLRCSSQSGHNTVSWYQQALGQGPQFIFQYYREEENGRGNFPPRFSGLQFPNYSSELNVNALELDDSALYLCASSRSDEQYFGPGTRLTVT.

The chain combines TRBV2 with TRBJ1-4; D ambiguous. This CDR3 comprises 13 residues. Germline values: CDR1 SNHLY, CDR2 FYNNEI. Trimming took off 6 bases at V and 7 bases at J, with 12 bases between the two ends. The CDR3 region is CASRTMPGEKLFF. The CDR3 bases are TGTGCCAGCAGGACTATGCCTGGTGAAAAACTGTTTTTT.